This TCR beta chain was profiled in a study of blood T cell repertoires in COVID-19. Produced via immunoSEQ multiplex PCR; TCRdb's table is partial and in-frame only. Seen here are about half a million clones, around 85% observed once, and the top ten hold about 3%. This CDR3 is 16 amino acids long. From germline, CDR1 is SGHTA and CDR2 FQGNSA. Between the trimmed V and J ends, which lost 1 base and 0 bases, there was a span of 10 bases. The TCR was taken from a human donor in a cohort sampled during active COVID-19. The sequenced material came from peripheral blood. The chain has TRBV7-2 and TRBJ2-4, with D possibly being TRBD2 (5 bases). The CDR3 nucleotides read TGTGCCAGCAGCTTAGTAGCTAGCCTAGCCAAAAACATTCAGTACTTC. This translates into CASSLVASLAKNIQYF.